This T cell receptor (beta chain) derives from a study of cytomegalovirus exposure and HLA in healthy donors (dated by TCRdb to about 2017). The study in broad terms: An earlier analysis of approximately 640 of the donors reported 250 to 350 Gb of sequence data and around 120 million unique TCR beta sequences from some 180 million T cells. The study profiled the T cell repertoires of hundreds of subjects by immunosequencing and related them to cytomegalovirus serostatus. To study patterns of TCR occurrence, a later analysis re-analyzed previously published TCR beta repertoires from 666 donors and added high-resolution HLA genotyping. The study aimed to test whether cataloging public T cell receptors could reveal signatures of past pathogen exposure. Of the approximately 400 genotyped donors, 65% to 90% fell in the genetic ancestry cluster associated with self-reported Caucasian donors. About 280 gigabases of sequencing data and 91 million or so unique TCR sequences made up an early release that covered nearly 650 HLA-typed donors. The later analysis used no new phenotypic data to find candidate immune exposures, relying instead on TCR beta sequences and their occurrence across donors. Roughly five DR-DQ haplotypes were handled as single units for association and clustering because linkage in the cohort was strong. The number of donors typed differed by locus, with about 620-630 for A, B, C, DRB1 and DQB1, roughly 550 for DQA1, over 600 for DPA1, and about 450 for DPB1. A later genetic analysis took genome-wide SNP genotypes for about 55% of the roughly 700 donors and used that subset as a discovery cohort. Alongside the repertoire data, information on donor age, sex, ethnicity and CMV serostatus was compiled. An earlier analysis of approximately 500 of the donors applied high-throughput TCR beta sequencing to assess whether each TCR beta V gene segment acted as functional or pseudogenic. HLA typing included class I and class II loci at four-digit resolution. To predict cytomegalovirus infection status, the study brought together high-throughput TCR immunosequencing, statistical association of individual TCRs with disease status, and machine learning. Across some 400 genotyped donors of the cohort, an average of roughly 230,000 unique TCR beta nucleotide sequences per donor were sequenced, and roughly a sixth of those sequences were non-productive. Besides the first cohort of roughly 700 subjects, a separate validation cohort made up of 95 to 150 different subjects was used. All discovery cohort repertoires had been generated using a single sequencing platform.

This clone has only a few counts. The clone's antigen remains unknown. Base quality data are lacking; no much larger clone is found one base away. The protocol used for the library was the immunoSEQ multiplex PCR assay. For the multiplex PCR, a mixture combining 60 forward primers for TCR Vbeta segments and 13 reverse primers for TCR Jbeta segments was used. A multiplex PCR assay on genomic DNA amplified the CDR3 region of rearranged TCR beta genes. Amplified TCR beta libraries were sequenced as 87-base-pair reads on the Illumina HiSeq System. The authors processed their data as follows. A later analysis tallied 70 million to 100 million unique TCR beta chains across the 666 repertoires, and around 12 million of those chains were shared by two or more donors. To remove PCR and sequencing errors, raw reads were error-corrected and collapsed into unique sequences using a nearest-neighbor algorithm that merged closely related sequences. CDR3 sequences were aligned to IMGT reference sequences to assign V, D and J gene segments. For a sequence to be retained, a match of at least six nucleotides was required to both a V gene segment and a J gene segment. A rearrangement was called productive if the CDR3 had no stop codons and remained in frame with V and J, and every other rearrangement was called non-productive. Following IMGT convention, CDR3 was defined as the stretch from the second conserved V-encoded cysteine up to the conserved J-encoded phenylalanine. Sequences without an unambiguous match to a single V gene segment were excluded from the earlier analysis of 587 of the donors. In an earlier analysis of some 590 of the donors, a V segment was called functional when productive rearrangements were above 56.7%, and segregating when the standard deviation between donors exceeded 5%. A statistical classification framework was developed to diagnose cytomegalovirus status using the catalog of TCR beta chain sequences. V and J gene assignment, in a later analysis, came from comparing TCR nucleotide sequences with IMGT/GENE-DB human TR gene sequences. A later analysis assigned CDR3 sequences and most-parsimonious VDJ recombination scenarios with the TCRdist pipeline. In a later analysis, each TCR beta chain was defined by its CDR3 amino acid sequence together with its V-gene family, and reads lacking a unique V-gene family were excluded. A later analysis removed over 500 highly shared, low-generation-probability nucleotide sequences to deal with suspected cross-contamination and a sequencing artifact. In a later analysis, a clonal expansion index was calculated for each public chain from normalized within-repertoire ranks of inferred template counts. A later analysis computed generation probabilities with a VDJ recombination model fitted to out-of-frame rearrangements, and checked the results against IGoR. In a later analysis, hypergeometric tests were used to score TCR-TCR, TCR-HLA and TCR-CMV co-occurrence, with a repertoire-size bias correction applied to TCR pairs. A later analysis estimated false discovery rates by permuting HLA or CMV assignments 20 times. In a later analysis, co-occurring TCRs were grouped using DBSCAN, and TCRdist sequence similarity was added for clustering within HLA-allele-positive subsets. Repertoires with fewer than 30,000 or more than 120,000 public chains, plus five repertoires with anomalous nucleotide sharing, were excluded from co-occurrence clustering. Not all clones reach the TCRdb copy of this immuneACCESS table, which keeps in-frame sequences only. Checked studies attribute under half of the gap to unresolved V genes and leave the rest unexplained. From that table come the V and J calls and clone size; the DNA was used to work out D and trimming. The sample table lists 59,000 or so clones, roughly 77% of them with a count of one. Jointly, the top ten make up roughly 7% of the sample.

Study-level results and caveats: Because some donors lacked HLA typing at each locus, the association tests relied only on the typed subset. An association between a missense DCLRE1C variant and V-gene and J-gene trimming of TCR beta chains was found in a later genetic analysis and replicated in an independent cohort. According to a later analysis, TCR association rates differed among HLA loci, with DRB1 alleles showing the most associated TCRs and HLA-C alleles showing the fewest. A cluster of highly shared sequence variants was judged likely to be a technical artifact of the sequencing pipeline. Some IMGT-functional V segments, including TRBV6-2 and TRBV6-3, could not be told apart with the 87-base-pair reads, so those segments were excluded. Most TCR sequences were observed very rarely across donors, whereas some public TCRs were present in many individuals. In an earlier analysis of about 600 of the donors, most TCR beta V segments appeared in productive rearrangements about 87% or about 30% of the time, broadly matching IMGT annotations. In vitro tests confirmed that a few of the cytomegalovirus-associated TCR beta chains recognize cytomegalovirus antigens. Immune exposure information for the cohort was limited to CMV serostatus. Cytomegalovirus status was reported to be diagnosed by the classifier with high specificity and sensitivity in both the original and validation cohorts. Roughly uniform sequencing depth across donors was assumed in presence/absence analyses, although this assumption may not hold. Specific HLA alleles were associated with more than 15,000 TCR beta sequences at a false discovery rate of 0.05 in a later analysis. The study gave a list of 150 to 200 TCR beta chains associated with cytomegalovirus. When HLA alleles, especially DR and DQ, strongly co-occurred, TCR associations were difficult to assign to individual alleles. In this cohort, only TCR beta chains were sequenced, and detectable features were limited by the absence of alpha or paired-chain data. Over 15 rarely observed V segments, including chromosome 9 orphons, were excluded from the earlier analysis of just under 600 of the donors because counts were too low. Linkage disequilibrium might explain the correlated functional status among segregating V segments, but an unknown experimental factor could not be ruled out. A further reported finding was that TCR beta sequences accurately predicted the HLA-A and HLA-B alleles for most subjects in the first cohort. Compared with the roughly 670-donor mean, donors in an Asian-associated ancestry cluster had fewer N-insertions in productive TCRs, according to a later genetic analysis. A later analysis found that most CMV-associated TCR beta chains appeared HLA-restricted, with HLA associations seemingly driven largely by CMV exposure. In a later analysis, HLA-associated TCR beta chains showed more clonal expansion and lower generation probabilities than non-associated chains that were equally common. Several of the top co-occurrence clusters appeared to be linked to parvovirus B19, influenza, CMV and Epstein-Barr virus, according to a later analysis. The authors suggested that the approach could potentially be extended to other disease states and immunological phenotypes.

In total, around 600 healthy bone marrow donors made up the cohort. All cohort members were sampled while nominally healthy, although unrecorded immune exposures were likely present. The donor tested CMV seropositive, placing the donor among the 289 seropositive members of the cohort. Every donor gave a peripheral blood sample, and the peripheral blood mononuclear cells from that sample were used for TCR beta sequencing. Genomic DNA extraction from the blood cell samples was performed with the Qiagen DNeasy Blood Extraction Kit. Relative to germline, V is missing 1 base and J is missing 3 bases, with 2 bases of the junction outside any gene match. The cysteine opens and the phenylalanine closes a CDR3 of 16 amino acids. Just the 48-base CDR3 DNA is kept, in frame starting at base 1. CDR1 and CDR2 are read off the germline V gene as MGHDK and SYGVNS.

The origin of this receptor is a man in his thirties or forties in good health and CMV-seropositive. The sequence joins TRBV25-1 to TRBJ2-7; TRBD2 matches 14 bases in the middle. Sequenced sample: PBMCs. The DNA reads TGTGCCAGCAGTGAATTAGGGACTAGCGGGGGCTACGAGCAGTACTTC. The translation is CASSELGTSGGYEQYF.